The source of this T cell receptor (beta chain) is a study of Ad26.COV2.S vaccination and SARS-CoV-2 variants. Study information: Ad26.COV2.S was injected intramuscularly once or twice, 56 days apart.

Described treatment: some 20 received Ad26.COV2.S at low or high dose, single or two shots; a few received placebo; per-sample allocation not given. Collection of the samples took place on day 63 after the first injection of vaccine or placebo. As its vector, the vaccine had Ad26, which expressed Wuhan-strain SARS-CoV-2 spike. Broader study findings: Vaccinees and placebo recipients showed similar non-spike TCR breadth. Total responses of T cells may have been underestimated by the analyses of TCR breadth and depth.

Generated by immunoSEQ multiplex PCR, the TCRdb table keeps only in-frame clones and is missing some. The data contain fewer than 600,000 clones, 80% to 90% of them seen just once; the ten biggest clones take up 1.7%. Of note for this clone: Its matching antigen is unknown.

This CDR3 comprises 14 residues. V was clipped by 2 bases and J by 9 bases; unmatched bases: 2. In germline, CDR1 is MNHEY, CDR2 SVGAGI. The genes are TRBV6-5 and TRBJ1-6, with 9 bases fitting TRBD1. This TCR came from a person between 18 and 65 years old who received the Ad26.COV2.S COVID-19 vaccine or a placebo. The material was peripheral blood, obtained in a trial of Ad26.COV2.S vaccine versus placebo. CDR3 DNA: TGTGCCAGCAGTTACCGACAGGGGGGTTCACCCCTCCACTTT. It codes for CASSYRQGGSPLHF.